Below, 19 T cell receptor beta chains from the same sample are listed, as sequenced in a study of response to subunit inactivated influenza vaccine. Via MiXCR, TCRdb re-called the RT-PCR reads, giving one row per CDR3 protein. The sample yields fewer than 550,000 distinct CDR3 sequences, about 25% seen once. Source: CD4+ T cells sorted from PBMCs, taken around 5 days after vaccination. The receptors come from a man aged 50-59 years who received an inactivated influenza vaccine.

This clonotype showed up many times. The CDR3 DNA sequence: TGCAGTGCTCCCGGACTAGCGAGGGAGACCCAGTACTTC. Translating gives CSAPGLARETQYF. V is TRBV20-1 and J is TRBJ2-5, with 9 nucleotides matching TRBD2. The V and J ends lost 5 bases and 5 bases, in that order; junction bases with no gene match: 6. The CDR3 is made up of 13 amino acids. Germline CDR1 is DFQATT and CDR2 is SNEGSKA (reference sequence).

Only a few counts were recorded for this clonotype. This chain connects TRBV20-1 to TRBJ1-5, with D uncertain. Trimming shortened V by 1 base and J by 4 bases, and 5 bases separated the two germline ends. This CDR3 is built from 12 residues. CDR1 and CDR2 from the germline V gene are DFQATT and SNEGSKA (reference sequence). CDR3 bases: TGCAGTGCTAGAGCGATTAATCAGCCCCAGCATTTT. Its protein is CSARAINQPQHF.

The V call is TRBV20-1, the J call TRBJ2-3, with 11 bases fitting TRBD2. CDR1 and CDR2 from the germline V gene are DFQATT and SNEGSKA (reference sequence). The CDR3 spans 14 residues. Trimming at V came to 7 bases and at J to 1 base, leaving 4 bases not matched to a gene. CDR3 nucleotides: TGCAGTGTCGAACTAGCGGGAGGCACAGATACGCAGTATTTT. This encodes CSVELAGGTDTQYF.

This clonotype was counted a few times. The chain is built from TRBV4-2 and TRBJ2-3, with D tentatively TRBD2 (7 bases). With 0 bases removed from V and 3 bases from J, the gap between germline ends came to 13 bases. Germline CDR1 is LGHNA and CDR2 is YNFKEQ. This CDR3 contains 16 residues. The CDR3 DNA follows: TGTGCCAGCAGCCAAGATCTCAGGGGAGGGACAGATACGCAGTATTTT. This encodes CASSQDLRGGTDTQYF.

In this sample, this clonotype turned up a few times. The J gene is TRBJ1-2, the V gene TRBV6-1, with D tentatively TRBD1 (5 bases). From germline, CDR1 is MNHNS and CDR2 SASEGT. The CDR3 is 16 residues long. V was trimmed by 5 bases and J by 6 bases, leaving 22 bases between them. In DNA form, the CDR3 reads TGTGCCAGCAGTCCCTCCGGGACCCACTCCAGGAATGGCTACACCTTC. Its translation is CASSPSGTHSRNGYTF.

This clonotype has more than one count but fewer than ten. CDR3 in amino acids: CAISPLSSSGGAGYNEQFF. CDR3 DNA: TGTGCCATCAGCCCCCTTTCTTCTAGCGGGGGGGCAGGATACAATGAGCAGTTCTTC. The chain is built from TRBV10-3 and TRBJ2-1; the match to TRBD2 covers 12 bases. There are 19 residues in the CDR3. Germline V gene lookup returns CDR1 ENHRY and CDR2 SYGVKD. Trimming took 6 bases from V and 4 from J; bases not matched to a gene: 16.

This clonotype has a handful of counts. J is TRBJ1-1 and V is TRBV4-3; 8 positions match TRBD1. CDR1 and CDR2 from the germline V gene are LGHNA and YSLEER. V shed 3 bases, J shed 0 bases, and the junction held 3 bases outside the gene matches. CDR3 length: 15 amino acids. The CDR3: CASSQRDRMNTEAFF. The CDR3 DNA follows: TGCGCCAGCAGCCAGAGGGACAGGATGAACACTGAAGCTTTCTTT.

The V gene is TRBV28, the J gene TRBJ2-7, with 12 bases fitting TRBD2. V lost 5 bases, J lost 7 bases, and 12 bases stayed unmatched. Germline values: CDR1 MDHEN, CDR2 SYDVKM. CDR3 length: 16 residues. The CDR3 sequence is CASSQTSGGPLLEQYF. The DNA of the CDR3 is TGTGCCAGCAGTCAGACTAGCGGGGGCCCCCTCTTGGAGCAGTACTTC.

This clonotype was seen more than once but under ten times. The chain has TRBV29-1 and TRBJ2-7; D may be TRBD2 (5 bases). Germline V lookup: CDR1 SQVTM, CDR2 ANQGSEA. The CDR3 covers 11 residues. V dropped 4 bases and J dropped 9 bases, with 13 bases sitting between them. CDR3: CSVVGSTGQYF. The CDR3 DNA reads as TGCAGCGTTGTGGGGAGCACCGGGCAGTACTTC.

This clonotype showed up just once. J is TRBJ2-7 and V is TRBV7-2; 9 nucleotides agree with TRBD2. This CDR3 region has 15 residues. V was pared by 3 bases and J by 3 bases, with 6 bases of the junction left unmatched. Germline V gene lookup returns CDR1 SGHTA and CDR2 FQGNSA. The DNA of the CDR3 is TGTGCCAGCAGCTTTGATAGCGGGAGATTCTACGAGCAGTACTTC. It is translated as CASSFDSGRFYEQYF.

The chain combines TRBV7-2 with TRBJ2-2; D possibly corresponds to TRBD2 (6 bases). Germline values: CDR1 SGHTA, CDR2 FQGNSA. The CDR3 has 15 residues. V lost 3 bases to trimming and J lost 2 bases, with 10 bases between them. As DNA, the CDR3 is TGTGCCAGCAGCTTGGAGGGACTCAACACCGGGGAGCTGTTTTTT. Translating it yields CASSLEGLNTGELFF.

In this sample, this clonotype turned up once. The gene calls are TRBV20-1 and TRBJ2-5; D ambiguous. Germline V gene data show CDR1 as DFQATT and CDR2 as SNEGSKA (reference sequence). The CDR3 runs 13 residues. V was pared by 1 base and J by 0 bases, with 6 bases between. The CDR3 region has the DNA TGCAGTGCTAGAGTAGGAAACCAAGAGACCCAGTACTTC. It translates to CSARVGNQETQYF.

This clonotype was counted only a few times. As DNA, the CDR3 is TGTGCCAGCAGCCTCGGGACTTACTCAAATACGCAGTATTTT. Its translation: CASSLGTYSNTQYF. V and J are TRBV7-2 and TRBJ2-3; perhaps TRBD2 as D (6 bases). Trimming took 5 bases from V and 7 from J, leaving 16 bases between them. CDR1 SGHTA and CDR2 FQGNSA come from the germline V gene. The CDR3 is 14 residues long.

The chain recombines TRBV7-9 with TRBJ2-6, with no clear D. Germline loops: CDR1 SEHNR, CDR2 FQNEAQ (reference sequence). The CDR3 runs to 16 residues. The ends were cut back, 0 bases at V and 0 bases at J, with 6 bases in the middle. CDR3 sequence reads: CASSLAGYSGANVLTF. The CDR3, as DNA: TGTGCCAGCAGCTTAGCTGGGTACTCTGGGGCCAACGTCCTGACTTTC. Combining the CDR3 with reference TRBV7-9 and TRBJ2-6 gives the whole variable domain DTGVSQNPRHKITKRGQNVTFRCDPISEHNRLYWYRQTLGQGPEFLTYFQNEAQLEKSRLLSDRFSAERPKGSFSTLEIQRTEQGDSAMYLCASSLAGYSGANVLTFGAGSRLTVL.

V is TRBV20-1 and J is TRBJ2-1; 10 nucleotides line up with TRBD2. The CDR3 loop spans 14 amino acids. CDR1 DFQATT and CDR2 SNEGSKA come from the germline V gene (reference sequence). Trimming removed 5 bases from V and 5 bases from J; junction bases left unmatched: 6. CDR3 coding DNA: TGCAGTGCTCCACTAGCGGGGACCCACAATGAGCAGTTCTTC. It translates to CSAPLAGTHNEQFF.

This clonotype was detected a few times. The chain combines TRBV12-3 or TRBV12-4 with TRBJ1-5; 9 nucleotides agree with TRBD1. The CDR3 spans 16 residues. With V trimmed by 5 bases and J by 0 bases, 5 bases remained unmatched. CDR3 protein: CASSARTGVSNQPQHF. The DNA of the CDR3 is TGTGCCAGCAGTGCACGGACAGGGGTTAGCAATCAGCCCCAGCATTTT.

The chain employs TRBV4-3 and TRBJ2-4; TRBD2 matches 7 bases. The length of the CDR3 is 17 residues. CDR1 LGHNA and CDR2 YSLEER come from the germline V gene. J gave up 0 bases and V 0 bases, and 5 bases lay outside the gene matches. The DNA of the CDR3 is TGCGCCAGCAGCCAAGATCCTAGCGGTTTAGCCAAAAACATTCAGTACTTC. This translates into CASSQDPSGLAKNIQYF.

This clonotype was picked up a small number of times. The CDR3 here is CASSLGQGHHEQFF. In nucleotides, the CDR3 is TGCGCCAGCAGCTTGGGACAGGGGCATCATGAGCAGTTCTTC. V and J are TRBV5-1 and TRBJ2-1, with TRBD1 matching over 8 bases. V was pared by 0 bases and J by 8 bases, with 4 bases of the junction left unmatched. Germline V gene sequence: CDR1 SGHRS, CDR2 YFSETQ. This CDR3 has 14 residues.

CDR3 sequence: CASSQDRESRWNTIYF. The CDR3 bases are TGTGCCAGCAGCCAAGATCGGGAATCCCGCTGGAACACCATATATTTT. The genes are TRBV3-1 and TRBJ1-3, with D hard to call. CDR1 and CDR2 (germline): LGHDT, YNNKEL (reference sequence). Trimming took off 0 bases at V and 7 bases at J, with 16 bases between the two ends. The CDR3 is 16 amino acids.